The 9 T cell receptor beta chains presented below share a single source sample, sequenced in a study of regulatory T cells in long-lasting Graves disease. With iRepertoire HTBI primers and Arm-PCR of CDR3 regions, TCR beta libraries were built. One entry per CDR3 protein, called by TCRdb with MiXCR from the multiplex PCR reads. The top ten clones hold around 18% of a sample with hundreds of thousands of distinct CDR3 sequences, about 15% of them seen once. The time point denotes: newly diagnosed GD, antithyroid drugs for less than 3 months. TCR sequences were obtained from RNA taken from PBMCs. A further study also used this sample, focusing on T cells in Graves' hyperthyroidism and ophthalmopathy.

The sample consisted of peripheral blood mononuclear cells (PBMCs), taken at new diagnosis, from a patient treated with antithyroid drugs. These receptors came from a woman in her 30s with Graves disease.

This clonotype was seen at least ten times. The chain carries TRBV2 and TRBJ2-1; 9 positions match TRBD1. The V gene's germline CDR1 is SNHLY and CDR2 FYNNEI. The CDR3 spans 13 residues. The ends lost 7 bases at V and 7 bases at J; junction bases unmatched: 5. In DNA, the CDR3 is TGTGCCAGCATCAGGGACAGGGTAAATGAGCAGTTCTTC. This gives the protein CASIRDRVNEQFF.

The chain is built from TRBV12-3 or TRBV12-4 and TRBJ2-1, with D possibly TRBD1 on 6 matching bases. The ends were cut back, 5 bases at V and 3 bases at J, with 20 bases in the middle. The CDR3 spans 17 residues. DNA for the CDR3: TGTGCCAGCAGTCGCAAACCTTGGACAGACTTCTACAATGAGCAGTTCTTC. Amino acid sequence: CASSRKPWTDFYNEQFF.

This chain's CDR3 is CASSAGQGTSTDTQYF. CDR3 nucleotides: TGCGCCAGCAGCGCGGGACAGGGCACTAGCACAGATACGCAGTATTTT. This rearrangement joins TRBV5-1 to TRBJ2-3; TRBD1 matches 9 bases. Trimming cost V 4 bases and J 0 bases; bases outside gene matches: 6. The CDR3 extends over 16 amino acids. Germline V lookup: CDR1 SGHRS, CDR2 YFSETQ.

About this clonotype itself: This may come from a read error, since a much larger clone is one base off. The CDR3 ends on some other residue instead of the conserved phenylalanine or tryptophan, so this is likely a read error. This chain joins TRBV19 and TRBJ1-1; 9 positions match TRBD1. The CDR3 runs 13 residues. Germline assignment: CDR1 LNHDA and CDR2 SQIVND (reference sequence). J gave up 5 bases and V 6 bases, and 4 bases lay outside the gene matches. The CDR3 sequence: CASRYDRGTEAFL. CDR3 bases: TGTGCCAGTAGATACGACAGGGGGACTGAAGCTTTCCTT.

The chain couples TRBV5-1 to TRBJ2-7; weak D call: TRBD1 (6 bases). Germline values: CDR1 SGHRS, CDR2 YFSETQ. The CDR3 has 15 residues. Deletions cut 5 bases from V and 1 base from J, with 16 bases between. The CDR3 bases are TGCGCCAGCAGGATCGACCCCGACAGGTCCTACGAGCAGTACTTC. Protein: CASRIDPDRSYEQYF.

The chain uses TRBV5-1 and TRBJ1-3; D might be TRBD1 (6 bases). Germline V gene lookup returns CDR1 SGHRS and CDR2 YFSETQ. Trimming shortened V by 7 bases and J by 2 bases, and 13 bases separated the two germline ends. The CDR3 totals 14 residues. CDR3 DNA: TGCGCCAGCCGAACGGGGGGCGCTGGAAACACCATATATTTT. This sequence encodes CASRTGGAGNTIYF.

This clonotype was seen a few times. The rearrangement links TRBV6-1 to TRBJ1-6, with TRBD1 identical over 7 bases. The CDR3 covers 17 residues. Per germline, CDR1 MNHNS and CDR2 SASEGT. Losses at the gene ends were 5 bases for V and 0 bases for J; bases not matched to a gene: 7. The CDR3 loop reads CASSQSGQSSYNSPLHF. DNA of the CDR3: TGTGCCAGCAGTCAATCGGGACAGAGCTCCTATAATTCACCCCTCCACTTT.

This clonotype was observed at least ten times. The chain carries TRBV13 and TRBJ2-2, with TRBD2 matching 7 bases. J was trimmed by 6 bases and V by 3 bases; bases with no gene match: 1. This CDR3 is built from 13 residues. Germline loops: CDR1 PRHDT, CDR2 FYEKMQ (reference sequence). CDR3 sequence (DNA): TGTGCCAGCAGCTTGCGGGAGCCCGGGGAGCTGTTTTTT. It yields the protein CASSLREPGELFF.

The rearrangement joins TRBV7-9 to TRBJ2-1, with 9 bases that match TRBD1. Germline lookup yields CDR1 SEHNR and CDR2 FQNEAQ (reference sequence). This CDR3 is built from 15 residues. V shed 5 bases, J shed 8 bases, and the junction held 10 bases outside the gene matches. The CDR3: CASSPAGTGMYEQFF. CDR3 bases: TGTGCCAGCAGCCCCGCCGGGACAGGGATGTATGAGCAGTTCTTC.